These 30 T cell receptor beta chains originate from one sample sequenced in a study of cytomegalovirus exposure and HLA in healthy donors. 60 Vbeta and 13 Jbeta primers were used in PCR. Clones were read by immunoSEQ multiplex PCR, and TCRdb kept only the in-frame ones, dropping some. Here the sample spans tens of thousands of clones, roughly 78% being singletons. Sequences were obtained from PBMCs. These receptors came from a woman aged 35 to 49 in good health and CMV-seropositive.

The J gene is TRBJ1-2, the V gene TRBV5-8, with TRBD1 matching over 7 bases. The CDR3 runs 14 residues. Germline V gene data show CDR1 as SGHTS and CDR2 as YDEGEE. V lost 3 bases and J lost 2; bases outside the gene matches: 4. CDR3 DNA: TGTGCCAGCAGCTCTCCGACAGGGAACTATGGCTACACCTTC. Its protein product is CASSSPTGNYGYTF. Full variable domain (missing parts from reference TRBV5-8 and TRBJ1-2): EAGVTQSPTHLIKTRGQQATLRCSPISGHTSVYWYQQALGLGLQFLLWYDEGEERNRGNFPPRFSGRQFPNYSSELNVNALELEDSALYLCASSSPTGNYGYTFGSGTRLTVV.

This clone was counted between two and nine times. The gene calls are TRBV6-4 and TRBJ2-2; D might be TRBD1 (8 bases). Between the trimmed V and J ends, which lost 5 bases and 4 bases, there was a span of 17 bases. Germline CDR1 reads MRHNA; CDR2 reads SNTAGT. The CDR3 is 16 residues long. CDR3 loop: CASSPPDREGTGELFF. Written as DNA, the CDR3 is TGTGCCAGCAGTCCCCCGGACAGGGAGGGCACCGGGGAGCTGTTTTTT.

This clone was counted only a few times. The chain employs TRBV19 and TRBJ2-1; 7 bases are shared with TRBD2. Germline V CDR1 and CDR2: LNHDA, SQIVND (reference sequence). This CDR3 contains 13 residues. V trimming: 5 bases; J trimming: 6 bases; junction bases outside the gene matches: 4. The CDR3 DNA reads TGTGCCAGTAGTCGGGGGGAGTTCAATGAGCAGTTCTTC. Amino acid sequence: CASSRGEFNEQFF.

The chain uses TRBV2 and TRBJ1-5, with a tentative D call TRBD1 (6 bases). Trimming left V 4 bases short and J 7 bases short, with 17 bases between. The CDR3 has 15 residues. Looked up from germline, CDR1 is SNHLY and CDR2 is FYNNEI. The CDR3 region is CASSVFAGERQPQHF. DNA for the CDR3: TGTGCCAGCAGTGTATTCGCAGGGGAGAGGCAGCCCCAGCATTTT. Complete variable domain (other parts from reference TRBV2 and TRBJ1-5): EPEVTQTPSHQVTQMGQEVILRCVPISNHLYFYWYRQILGQKVEFLVSFYNNEISEKSEIFDDQFSVERPDGSNFTLKIRSTKLEDSAMYFCASSVFAGERQPQHFGDGTRLSIL.

The V and J genes are TRBV10-3 and TRBJ2-1; TRBD1 is a possible D gene (6 bases). Germline V CDR1 and CDR2: ENHRY, SYGVKD. CDR3 length equals 18 residues. V lost 0 bases and J 7 bases, leaving 22 bases between the germline ends. The CDR3 loop reads CAISESSPYRASANEQFF. In nucleotides, the CDR3 is TGTGCCATCAGTGAGTCGTCACCCTACAGGGCCAGCGCTAATGAGCAGTTCTTC.

The chain employs TRBV16 and TRBJ2-3, with TRBD1 identical over 7 bases. The V gene's germline CDR1 is KGHSY and CDR2 FQNENV. There are 15 residues in the CDR3. Germline trimming cut 8 bases from V and 0 bases from J; bases unmatched to any gene: 8. The CDR3 loop reads CASLTDRSSTDTQYF. Here the CDR3 DNA reads TGTGCCAGCTTAACGGACAGGTCTAGCACAGATACGCAGTATTTT.

V is TRBV5-4 and J is TRBJ1-1; D is undetermined. CDR3 size: 17 residues. The V and J ends lost 0 bases and 0 bases respectively, with 15 bases between them. Per germline, CDR1 SGHNT and CDR2 YYREEE (reference sequence). DNA of the CDR3: TGTGCCAGCAGCTTGGGGAACAGCAATTCCATGAACACTGAAGCTTTCTTT. Translated, it gives CASSLGNSNSMNTEAFF.

The gene calls are TRBV4-1 and TRBJ1-4, with 11 positions matching TRBD1. CDR1 MGHRA and CDR2 YSYEKL come from the germline V gene. Losses at the gene ends were 2 bases for V and 6 bases for J; bases not matched to a gene: 14. There are 19 residues in the CDR3. CDR3 residues: CASSQRPGTGGRGDEKLFF. The CDR3 coding sequence is TGCGCCAGCAGCCAACGTCCCGGGACAGGGGGACGGGGGGATGAAAAACTGTTTTTT.

The chain has TRBV30 and TRBJ1-1; D call uncertain. CDR1 and CDR2 from the germline V gene are GTSNPN and SVGIG (reference sequence). Deletions cut 1 base from V and 3 bases from J, with 9 bases between. The CDR3 totals 13 residues. CDR3 region: CAWSDGQYTEAFF. The CDR3 DNA reads TGTGCCTGGAGTGATGGGCAGTACACTGAAGCTTTCTTT.

This clone was seen only a few times. The chain uses TRBV6-1 and TRBJ1-5, with D tentatively TRBD1 (6 bases). CDR3 length: 12 residues. Germline V CDR1 and CDR2: MNHNS, SASEGT. Trimming pared 6 bases from V and 9 bases from J, leaving 12 bases between. As DNA, the CDR3 is TGTGCCAGCAGCCCTACAGGGTTGCCCCAGCATTTT. Encoded protein: CASSPTGLPQHF.

Turning to this clone: Within the sample, other DNA sequences also encode this same CDR3. The chain carries TRBV7-2 and TRBJ2-2, with 8 bases aligning to TRBD2. The CDR3 contains 17 residues. Germline V gene sequence: CDR1 SGHTA, CDR2 FQGNSA. After removal of 5 bases from V and 4 bases from J, the junction contained 12 bases not matched to a gene. DNA for the CDR3: TGTGCCAGCAGCAAGATCCTGGCGGGAGGTCCCACCGGGGAGCTGTTTTTT. It codes for CASSKILAGGPTGELFF.

This chain joins TRBV15 and TRBJ1-2; D is ambiguous. V was cut by 0 bases and J by 4 bases, with 9 bases left in between. This CDR3 contains 14 residues. In germline, CDR1 is LNHNV, CDR2 YYDKDF (reference sequence). CDR3 in DNA: TGTGCCACCAGCAGAGATCGCGCAGGCTATGGCTACACCTTC. This translates into CATSRDRAGYGYTF.

The gene calls are TRBV5-4 and TRBJ2-3; TRBD2 matches 9 bases. With 2 bases clipped from V and 0 bases from J, the junction kept 4 bases outside the gene matches. Germline CDR1 and CDR2: SGHNT and YYREEE (reference sequence). The CDR3 is 16 amino acids. This CDR3 reads CASSLAGGSSTDTQYF. The CDR3 coding sequence is TGTGCCAGCAGCTTAGCGGGAGGTTCTAGCACAGATACGCAGTATTTT.

This clone was counted between two and nine times. The chain carries TRBV28 and TRBJ1-3; D is undetermined. Germline V gives CDR1 MDHEN, CDR2 SYDVKM. The CDR3 has 14 amino acids. With 6 bases removed from V and 2 bases from J, the gap between germline ends came to 11 bases. The DNA for the CDR3 is TGTGCCAGCAGCCCGGGTTGGGCTGGAAACACCATATATTTT. Its translation: CASSPGWAGNTIYF.

The V gene is TRBV2, the J gene TRBJ2-1; D is possibly TRBD2 (5 bases). The length of the CDR3 is 13 residues. Germline V gives CDR1 SNHLY, CDR2 FYNNEI. With 7 bases removed from V and 7 bases from J, the gap between germline ends came to 14 bases. DNA for the CDR3: TGTGCCAGCAAGGAGGAAGTGGGAAATGAGCAGTTCTTC. This translates into CASKEEVGNEQFF.

The chain couples TRBV28 to TRBJ2-1; 9 bases line up with TRBD1. V gave up 1 base and J gave up 5 bases; unmatched junction bases: 15. This CDR3 has 19 amino acids. The germline V gene encodes CDR1 MDHEN and CDR2 SYDVKM. CDR3 bases: TGTGCCAGCAGTTTATTTTGGGACAGGGCCCGGTCGGTGAACAATGAGCAGTTCTTC. Encoded protein: CASSLFWDRARSVNNEQFF.

The genes are TRBV19 and TRBJ2-1; 8 nucleotides align to TRBD1. J lost 1 base, V lost 5 bases, and 4 bases had no gene match. CDR1 is LNHDA and CDR2 is SQIVND in the germline V gene (reference sequence). The CDR3 contains 15 residues. CDR3 bases: TGTGCCAGTAGTCCCGACAGGGGTTCCTACAATGAGCAGTTCTTC. This codes for CASSPDRGSYNEQFF.

J is TRBJ1-1 and V is TRBV29-1, with a tentative D call TRBD1 (6 bases). V was pared by 7 bases and J by 1 base, with 10 bases between. Looked up from germline, CDR1 is SQVTM and CDR2 is ANQGSEA. The CDR3 has 12 residues. In DNA form, the CDR3 reads TGCAGCGCCGTCAGGGGGAACACTGAAGCTTTCTTT. Its protein is CSAVRGNTEAFF. Full variable domain (remainder filled in from reference TRBV29-1 and TRBJ1-1): SAVISQKPSRDICQRGTSLTIQCQVDSQVTMMFWYRQQPGQSLTLIATANQGSEATYESGFVIDKFPISRPNLTFSTLTVSNMSPEDSSIYLCSAVRGNTEAFFGQGTRLTVV.

The chain has TRBV7-3 and TRBJ2-1, with D possibly TRBD2 on 6 matching bases. Germline lookup yields CDR1 SGHTA and CDR2 FQGTGA. The CDR3 contains 15 residues. V dropped 2 bases and J dropped 4 bases, with 12 bases sitting between them. The CDR3 nucleotides read TGTGCCAGCAGCTTAGACCTAGGAGGGTACAATGAGCAGTTCTTC. Protein product: CASSLDLGGYNEQFF.

The chain joins TRBV29-1 to TRBJ2-7; D perhaps matches TRBD2 (5 bases). There are 11 residues in the CDR3. V was cut by 2 bases and J by 7 bases, with 9 bases left in between. Germline V CDR1 and CDR2: SQVTM, ANQGSEA. The CDR3 loop is CSVELSGEQYF. In nucleotides, the CDR3 is TGCAGCGTTGAACTTTCGGGGGAGCAGTACTTC.

This clone has only one observation. This chain links TRBV7-9 with TRBJ2-3; D perhaps matches TRBD2 (5 bases). The CDR3 consists of 16 residues. CDR1 and CDR2 (germline): SEHNR, FQNEAQ (reference sequence). Trimming cost V 5 bases and J 3 bases, with 18 bases left between them. The CDR3 DNA reads TGTGCCAGCAGCCCTTCTCTAGCAAAGGTAACAGATACGCAGTATTTT. It is translated as CASSPSLAKVTDTQYF.

The chain recombines TRBV28 with TRBJ2-3, with 8 positions matching TRBD2. The CDR3 totals 17 residues. The junction had 11 bases not matched to a gene; V was cut back by 4 bases and J by 2 bases. Germline V gene data show CDR1 as MDHEN and CDR2 as SYDVKM. CDR3 DNA sequence: TGTGCCAGCAGTTCCCACACCGCGGGGGGATTCACAGATACGCAGTATTTT. This codes for CASSSHTAGGFTDTQYF. The whole variable domain, filled in from reference TRBV28 and TRBJ2-3, reads DVKVTQSSRYLVKRTGEKVFLECVQDMDHENMFWYRQDPGLGLRLIYFSYDVKMKEKGDIPEGYSVSREKKERFSLILESASTNQTSMYLCASSSHTAGGFTDTQYFGPGTRLTVL.

The V gene is TRBV6-6, the J gene TRBJ1-4; TRBD1 agrees at 7 bases. J lost 5 bases, V lost 6 bases, and 9 bases had no gene match. CDR3 size: 15 residues. Germline V lookup: CDR1 MNHNY, CDR2 SVGAGI (reference sequence). CDR3 sequence: CASRDRQGSNEKLFF. CDR3 nucleotides: TGTGCCAGCAGAGACAGACAGGGTTCGAATGAAAAACTGTTTTTT.

V is TRBV5-1 and J is TRBJ1-2; perhaps TRBD1 as D (5 bases). CDR1 is SGHRS, CDR2 YFSETQ, per germline. V was trimmed by 4 bases and J by 7 bases, leaving 20 bases between them. The CDR3 covers 15 residues. The DNA of the CDR3 is TGCGCCAGCAGCGCACCCAACGTTGGGGCTCGTGGCTACACCTTC. Translated: CASSAPNVGARGYTF.

This sequence joins TRBV18 and TRBJ2-7; D remains unclear. CDR3 length equals 13 residues. V was pared by 4 bases and J by 2 bases, with 9 bases between. Germline lookup yields CDR1 KGHSH and CDR2 LQKENI. The CDR3 reads CASSLGATYEQYF. The CDR3 DNA follows: TGTGCCAGCTCACTTGGAGCTACCTACGAGCAGTACTTC.

The chain has TRBV9 and TRBJ2-5; D is unclear. The J call may not be correct, given that the DNA end is closer to TRBJ2-7. Per the germline V gene, CDR1 is SGDLS and CDR2 is YYNGEE. This CDR3 spans 15 amino acids. The CDR3 here is CASSVEPLGTYEQYF. DNA for the CDR3: TGTGCCAGCAGCGTAGAACCATTGGGCACCTACGAGCAGTACTTC.

V usage is TRBV19 and J usage is TRBJ2-1, with unresolved D. Looked up from germline, CDR1 is LNHDA and CDR2 is SQIVND (reference sequence). The CDR3 runs 13 residues. V was trimmed by 5 bases and J by 8 bases, leaving 13 bases between them. DNA for the CDR3: TGTGCCAGTAGTGCGGCTAGACTCGATGAGCAGTTCTTC. It codes for CASSAARLDEQFF.

This chain links TRBV5-1 with TRBJ2-3, with no clear D. There are 15 residues in the CDR3. Germline lookup yields CDR1 SGHRS and CDR2 YFSETQ. V was clipped by 3 bases and J by 1 base, with 12 bases between them. Written as DNA, the CDR3 is TGCGCCAGCAGCTCCGGTAGTCCGGGCACAGATACGCAGTATTTT. It yields the protein CASSSGSPGTDTQYF.

The V and J genes are TRBV2 and TRBJ2-3, with TRBD2 matching 8 bases. Trimming at V came to 10 bases and at J to 0 bases, leaving 6 bases not matched to a gene. Germline-derived CDR1 and CDR2 are SNHLY and FYNNEI. The CDR3 covers 14 residues. The CDR3 nucleotides read TGTGCCATCATACTAGCGGCTAGCACAGATACGCAGTATTTT. Its protein is CAIILAASTDTQYF.

The chain recombines TRBV7-2 with TRBJ2-7; the D gene is possibly TRBD1 (6 bases). Germline V gene lookup returns CDR1 SGHTA and CDR2 FQGNSA. With 5 bases removed from V and 6 bases from J, the gap between germline ends came to 26 bases. This CDR3 has 17 amino acids. The CDR3 DNA is TGTGCCAGCAGCCCACGAGCCTGGACAGTAAATGGTGTCGAGCAGTACTTC. Translating gives CASSPRAWTVNGVEQYF.